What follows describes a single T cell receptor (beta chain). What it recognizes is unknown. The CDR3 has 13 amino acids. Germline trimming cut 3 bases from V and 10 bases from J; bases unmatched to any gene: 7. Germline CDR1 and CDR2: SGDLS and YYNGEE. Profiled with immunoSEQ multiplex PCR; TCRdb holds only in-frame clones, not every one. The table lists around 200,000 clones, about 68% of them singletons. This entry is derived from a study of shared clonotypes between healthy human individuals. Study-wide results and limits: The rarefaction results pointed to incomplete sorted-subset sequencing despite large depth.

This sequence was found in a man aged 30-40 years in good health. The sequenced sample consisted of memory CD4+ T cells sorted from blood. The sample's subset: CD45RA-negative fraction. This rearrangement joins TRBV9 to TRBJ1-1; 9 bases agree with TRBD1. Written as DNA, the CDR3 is TGTGCCAGCAGCGGGACAGGGGAATCGAGAGCTTTCTTT. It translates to CASSGTGESRAFF. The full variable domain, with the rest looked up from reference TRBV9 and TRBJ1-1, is DSGVTQTPKHLITATGQRVTLRCSPRSGDLSVYWYQQSLDQGLQFLIQYYNGEERAKGNILERFSAQQFPDLHSELNLSSLELGDSALYFCASSGTGESRAFFGQGTRLTVV.